The rows below give T cell receptor beta chains drawn from one sample of a study of T cell responses to AZD1222 COVID-19 vaccine. The method was immunoSEQ multiplex PCR; TCRdb's version includes in-frame clones alone and lacks a portion of them. The sample lists fewer than 100,000 clones; 87% were seen once. This material consisted of peripheral blood, taken 28 days after the second AZD1222 dose. Source of these receptors: an adult who received the AZD1222 COVID-19 vaccine. CDR3s include the opening cysteine and the closing phenylalanine or tryptophan. The order of the fields is CDR3 protein, CDR3 DNA, CDR3 length, J gene, D gene, clone size, V gene. D genes are given only for firm matches. The listing skips clone size in some rows; elsewhere it reads once, few, many or a size class.

cdr3_aa: CASSHQSRLSGGRPYEQYF
cdr3_nt: TGTGCCAGCAGCCATCAGTCTCGCCTTAGCGGGGGGCGGCCCTACGAGCAGTACTTC
cdr3_length: 19
j_call: TRBJ2-7
d_call: TRBD2
clone_size: NA
v_call: TRBV4-2

cdr3_aa: CASSIGTGEQYF
cdr3_nt: TGTGCCAGCAGTATAGGGACAGGCGAGCAGTACTTC
cdr3_length: 12
j_call: TRBJ2-7
d_call: TRBD1
clone_size: NA
v_call: TRBV12-3/TRBV12-4

cdr3_aa: CASSVGTGLTGANVLTF
cdr3_nt: TGTGCCAGCAGCGTCGGGACAGGGTTGACTGGGGCCAACGTCCTGACTTTC
cdr3_length: 17
j_call: TRBJ2-6
d_call: TRBD1
clone_size: NA
v_call: TRBV9

cdr3_aa: CATSVLGQRESYEQYF
cdr3_nt: TGTGCCACCAGTGTCCTGGGACAGAGGGAATCCTACGAGCAGTACTTC
cdr3_length: 16
j_call: TRBJ2-7
d_call: TRBD1
clone_size: NA
v_call: TRBV24-1

cdr3_aa: CSAPSGTYYNEQFF
cdr3_nt: TGCAGCGCCCCGTCAGGGACCTACTACAATGAGCAGTTCTTC
cdr3_length: 14
j_call: TRBJ2-1
d_call: NA
clone_size: NA
v_call: TRBV29-1

cdr3_aa: CASTEHGQGWEKLFF
cdr3_nt: TGTGCCAGCACCGAGCATGGACAGGGATGGGAAAAACTGTTTTTT
cdr3_length: 15
j_call: TRBJ1-4
d_call: TRBD1
clone_size: NA
v_call: TRBV7-6

cdr3_aa: CATQLGGSTDTQYF
cdr3_nt: TGCGCCACCCAACTTGGCGGTAGCACAGATACGCAGTATTTT
cdr3_length: 14
j_call: TRBJ2-3
d_call: NA
clone_size: NA
v_call: TRBV10-2

cdr3_aa: CASSSPRTGNYGYTF
cdr3_nt: TGTGCCAGCAGCTCACCCCGGACGGGGAACTATGGCTACACCTTC
cdr3_length: 15
j_call: TRBJ1-2
d_call: NA
clone_size: NA
v_call: TRBV5-6

cdr3_aa: CASSPNRGEKLFF
cdr3_nt: TGTGCCAGCAGCCCAAACAGGGGAGAAAAACTGTTTTTT
cdr3_length: 13
j_call: TRBJ1-4
d_call: TRBD1
clone_size: NA
v_call: TRBV5-8

cdr3_aa: CATGTGNEKLFF
cdr3_nt: TGTGCCACCGGGACAGGCAATGAAAAACTGTTTTTT
cdr3_length: 12
j_call: TRBJ1-4
d_call: TRBD1
clone_size: NA
v_call: TRBV6-6

cdr3_aa: CASSFLSSGSSYEQYF
cdr3_nt: TGTGCCAGCAGTTTCCTCTCTAGCGGGAGTTCCTACGAGCAGTACTTC
cdr3_length: 16
j_call: TRBJ2-7
d_call: TRBD2
clone_size: once
v_call: TRBV28

cdr3_aa: CASSSTDRTHYGYTF
cdr3_nt: TGTGCCAGCAGTTCTACGGACAGAACGCACTATGGCTACACCTTC
cdr3_length: 15
j_call: TRBJ1-2
d_call: NA
clone_size: NA
v_call: TRBV6-6

cdr3_aa: CASSQGPEAFF
cdr3_nt: TGTGCCAGCAGCCAGGGGCCAGAAGCTTTCTTT
cdr3_length: 11
j_call: TRBJ1-1
d_call: NA
clone_size: NA
v_call: TRBV3-1/TRBV3-2

cdr3_aa: CASSTPGQGRNEQFF
cdr3_nt: TGTGCCAGTAGTACACCGGGTCAGGGGCGAAATGAGCAGTTCTTC
cdr3_length: 15
j_call: TRBJ2-1
d_call: NA
clone_size: NA
v_call: TRBV19

cdr3_aa: CASSLDYRGRTTGELFF
cdr3_nt: TGTGCCAGTAGTCTCGATTACAGGGGGCGGACCACCGGGGAGCTGTTTTTT
cdr3_length: 17
j_call: TRBJ2-2
d_call: TRBD1
clone_size: NA
v_call: TRBV19

cdr3_aa: CASSPGPANEQFF
cdr3_nt: TGTGCCAGCAGCCCTGGACCCGCCAATGAGCAGTTCTTC
cdr3_length: 13
j_call: TRBJ2-1
d_call: NA
clone_size: NA
v_call: TRBV7-6

cdr3_aa: CASRPRTSSQGELFF
cdr3_nt: TGTGCCAGCAGACCCAGGACTAGTTCCCAGGGGGAGCTGTTTTTT
cdr3_length: 15
j_call: TRBJ2-2
d_call: TRBD2
clone_size: NA
v_call: TRBV27

cdr3_aa: CASILGHTIYF
cdr3_nt: TGTGCCAGCATCCTGGGGCACACCATATATTTT
cdr3_length: 11
j_call: TRBJ1-3
d_call: NA
clone_size: NA
v_call: TRBV28

cdr3_aa: CASSLTGGQETQYF
cdr3_nt: TGTGCCAGCAGCTTAACGGGGGGACAAGAGACCCAGTACTTC
cdr3_length: 14
j_call: TRBJ2-5
d_call: TRBD2
clone_size: few
v_call: TRBV7-2

cdr3_aa: CSVARQGDEQFF
cdr3_nt: TGCAGCGTTGCCCGACAGGGTGATGAGCAGTTCTTC
cdr3_length: 12
j_call: TRBJ2-1
d_call: TRBD1
clone_size: NA
v_call: TRBV29-1

cdr3_aa: CASSIDGANVLTF
cdr3_nt: TGTGCCAGCAGTATTGATGGGGCCAACGTCCTGACTTTC
cdr3_length: 13
j_call: TRBJ2-6
d_call: NA
clone_size: NA
v_call: TRBV13

cdr3_aa: CASSVIQTTDTQYF
cdr3_nt: TGTGCCAGCAGTGTTATTCAGACAACAGATACGCAGTATTTT
cdr3_length: 14
j_call: TRBJ2-3
d_call: NA
clone_size: once
v_call: TRBV2

cdr3_aa: CASSEGQGYNQPQHF
cdr3_nt: TGTGCCAGCAGCGAGGGACAGGGGTACAATCAGCCCCAGCATTTT
cdr3_length: 15
j_call: TRBJ1-5
d_call: TRBD1
clone_size: NA
v_call: TRBV9

cdr3_aa: CSVEEVHNTEAFF
cdr3_nt: TGCAGCGTTGAAGAAGTACACAACACTGAAGCTTTCTTT
cdr3_length: 13
j_call: TRBJ1-1
d_call: NA
clone_size: once
v_call: TRBV29-1

cdr3_aa: CASSQGAVGGVTKAKNIQYF
cdr3_nt: TGCGCCAGCAGCCAAGGTGCTGTAGGGGGGGTTACGAAAGCCAAAAACATTCAGTACTTC
cdr3_length: 20
j_call: TRBJ2-4
d_call: NA
clone_size: NA
v_call: TRBV4-3

cdr3_aa: CAISERTGGLTGYTF
cdr3_nt: TGTGCCATCAGTGAGAGGACAGGGGGTTTGACTGGGTACACCTTC
cdr3_length: 15
j_call: TRBJ1-2
d_call: TRBD1
clone_size: NA
v_call: TRBV10-3

cdr3_aa: CASSRPGTLETQYF
cdr3_nt: TGTGCCAGCAGTCGGCCGGGCACACTAGAGACCCAGTACTTC
cdr3_length: 14
j_call: TRBJ2-5
d_call: NA
clone_size: NA
v_call: TRBV6-5

cdr3_aa: CASNPSGGTGELFF
cdr3_nt: TGTGCCAGCAACCCTAGCGGTGGAACCGGGGAGCTGTTTTTT
cdr3_length: 14
j_call: TRBJ2-2
d_call: TRBD2
clone_size: NA
v_call: TRBV6-2/TRBV6-3

cdr3_aa: CATTGTISYNEQFF
cdr3_nt: TGTGCCACCACCGGGACTATAAGCTACAATGAGCAGTTCTTC
cdr3_length: 14
j_call: TRBJ2-1
d_call: TRBD2
clone_size: NA
v_call: TRBV10-3

cdr3_aa: CATSDPRGSGNTIYF
cdr3_nt: TGTGCCACCAGTGACCCACGGGGGTCTGGAAACACCATATATTTT
cdr3_length: 15
j_call: TRBJ1-3
d_call: NA
clone_size: NA
v_call: TRBV24-1

cdr3_aa: CASSSQGSNNSPLHF
cdr3_nt: TGTGCCAGCTCTTCCCAGGGATCCAATAATTCACCCCTCCACTTT
cdr3_length: 15
j_call: TRBJ1-6
d_call: NA
clone_size: NA
v_call: TRBV18

cdr3_aa: CASSQDSTYEQYF
cdr3_nt: TGCGCCAGCAGCCAAGACAGTACCTACGAGCAGTACTTC
cdr3_length: 13
j_call: TRBJ2-7
d_call: NA
clone_size: NA
v_call: TRBV4-1

cdr3_aa: CASSDPGERPEAFF
cdr3_nt: TGTGCCAGCAGCGACCCAGGGGAGCGGCCTGAAGCTTTCTTT
cdr3_length: 14
j_call: TRBJ1-1
d_call: NA
clone_size: NA
v_call: TRBV9

cdr3_aa: CATSDPGTNEKLFF
cdr3_nt: TGTGCCACCAGTGATCCAGGGACTAATGAAAAACTGTTTTTT
cdr3_length: 14
j_call: TRBJ1-4
d_call: NA
clone_size: NA
v_call: TRBV24-1

cdr3_aa: CASSPDRDFLTF
cdr3_nt: TGTGCCAGCAGCCCAGACAGGGACTTCCTGACTTTC
cdr3_length: 12
j_call: TRBJ2-6
d_call: NA
clone_size: NA
v_call: TRBV5-4

cdr3_aa: CASAFSQGGYTF
cdr3_nt: TGTGCTAGTGCCTTTTCACAAGGGGGCTACACCTTC
cdr3_length: 12
j_call: TRBJ1-2
d_call: NA
clone_size: NA
v_call: TRBV12-5

cdr3_aa: CASSPRDRVTDTQYF
cdr3_nt: TGTGCCAGCTCACCAAGGGACAGGGTCACAGATACGCAGTATTTT
cdr3_length: 15
j_call: TRBJ2-3
d_call: TRBD1
clone_size: NA
v_call: TRBV18

cdr3_aa: CASSLPGPFSEQYF
cdr3_nt: TGTGCCAGCAGCTTGCCAGGGCCGTTCTCCGAGCAGTACTTC
cdr3_length: 14
j_call: TRBJ2-7
d_call: NA
clone_size: NA
v_call: TRBV5-4

cdr3_aa: CASSLYGRSGSEAFF
cdr3_nt: TGTGCCAGCAGTTTATACGGGCGGTCGGGTAGTGAAGCTTTCTTT
cdr3_length: 15
j_call: TRBJ1-1
d_call: NA
clone_size: NA
v_call: TRBV27

cdr3_aa: CATSRRQGESPLHF
cdr3_nt: TGTGCCACCAGCAGGCGACAGGGGGAATCACCCCTCCACTTT
cdr3_length: 14
j_call: TRBJ1-6
d_call: TRBD1
clone_size: NA
v_call: TRBV15

cdr3_aa: CASLEGESANYGYTF
cdr3_nt: TGTGCCAGCCTGGAAGGGGAAAGCGCTAACTATGGCTACACCTTC
cdr3_length: 15
j_call: TRBJ1-2
d_call: NA
clone_size: NA
v_call: TRBV14

cdr3_aa: CASSQGGNQLRNTGELFF
cdr3_nt: TGTGCCAGCAGCCAAGGTGGCAATCAGTTACGTAACACCGGGGAGCTGTTTTTT
cdr3_length: 18
j_call: TRBJ2-2
d_call: NA
clone_size: NA
v_call: TRBV4-2

cdr3_aa: CAISESRQGTNYGYTF
cdr3_nt: TGTGCCATCAGTGAGTCGAGACAGGGGACGAACTATGGCTACACCTTC
cdr3_length: 16
j_call: TRBJ1-2
d_call: TRBD1
clone_size: NA
v_call: TRBV10-3

cdr3_aa: CASSPRGGEAFF
cdr3_nt: TGTGCCAGCAGTCCCAGGGGGGGTGAAGCTTTCTTT
cdr3_length: 12
j_call: TRBJ1-1
d_call: TRBD1
clone_size: NA
v_call: TRBV12-3/TRBV12-4

cdr3_aa: CASSDPLLGQGLNTIYF
cdr3_nt: TGTGCCAGCAGTGACCCCCTCCTTGGACAGGGCCTAAACACCATATATTTT
cdr3_length: 17
j_call: TRBJ1-3
d_call: TRBD1
clone_size: NA
v_call: TRBV2

cdr3_aa: CASITGDYGYTF
cdr3_nt: TGTGCCAGCATTACAGGGGATTATGGCTACACCTTC
cdr3_length: 12
j_call: TRBJ1-2
d_call: TRBD1
clone_size: NA
v_call: TRBV28

cdr3_aa: CASSYEGRDYEQYF
cdr3_nt: TGTGCCAGCAGTTACGAAGGCAGGGATTACGAGCAGTACTTC
cdr3_length: 14
j_call: TRBJ2-7
d_call: NA
clone_size: NA
v_call: TRBV6-6

cdr3_aa: CAISERGSQETQYF
cdr3_nt: TGTGCCATCAGTGAGCGGGGTAGCCAAGAGACCCAGTACTTC
cdr3_length: 14
j_call: TRBJ2-5
d_call: NA
clone_size: NA
v_call: TRBV10-3